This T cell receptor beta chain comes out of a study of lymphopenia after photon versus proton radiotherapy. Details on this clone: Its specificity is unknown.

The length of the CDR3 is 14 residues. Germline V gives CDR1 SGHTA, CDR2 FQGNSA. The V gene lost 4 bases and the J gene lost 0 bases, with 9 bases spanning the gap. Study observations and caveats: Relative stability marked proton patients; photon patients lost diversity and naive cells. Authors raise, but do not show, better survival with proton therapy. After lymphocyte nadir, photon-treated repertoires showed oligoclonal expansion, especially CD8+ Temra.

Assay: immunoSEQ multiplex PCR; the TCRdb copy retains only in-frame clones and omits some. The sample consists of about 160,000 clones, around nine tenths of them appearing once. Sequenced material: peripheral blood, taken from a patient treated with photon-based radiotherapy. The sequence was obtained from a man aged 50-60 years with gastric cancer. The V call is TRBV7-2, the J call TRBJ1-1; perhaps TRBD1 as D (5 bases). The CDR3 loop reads CASSSGNMNTEAFF. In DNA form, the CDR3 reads TGTGCCAGCAGCTCAGGGAACATGAACACTGAAGCTTTCTTT.